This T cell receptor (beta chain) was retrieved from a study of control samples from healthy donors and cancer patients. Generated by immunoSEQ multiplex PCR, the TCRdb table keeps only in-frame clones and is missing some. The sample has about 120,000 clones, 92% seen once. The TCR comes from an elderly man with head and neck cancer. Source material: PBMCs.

This CDR3 is CASARSGDQPQHF. The CDR3 nucleotides are TGTGCCAGCGCGCGCTCGGGGGATCAGCCCCAGCATTTT. The chain joins TRBV6-5 to TRBJ1-5; possibly TRBD1 for D (5 bases). In germline, CDR1 is MNHEY, CDR2 SVGAGI. Trimming pared 8 bases from V and 5 bases from J, leaving 13 bases between. CDR3 length equals 13 residues.